The sequence of this TCR beta chain was determined in a study of blood T cell repertoires in COVID-19. TCRdb's copy holds only in-frame clones and misses some; the assay was immunoSEQ multiplex PCR. The sample has some 210,000 clones; about nine tenths are singletons. The CDR3 has 18 residues. The TCR comes from a man in his sixties who had recovered from COVID-19. Sequences were obtained from peripheral blood. V usage is TRBV12-2 and J usage is TRBJ1-1; TRBD1, as called in the table, went unchecked against the DNA. TRBV12-2 represents a pseudogene. The CDR3 protein is CASRLLFFRGRGSTEAFF. The CDR3, as DNA: TGTGCAAGTCGCTTATTATTTTTCAGGGGAAGGGGAAGCACTGAAGCTTTCTTT.